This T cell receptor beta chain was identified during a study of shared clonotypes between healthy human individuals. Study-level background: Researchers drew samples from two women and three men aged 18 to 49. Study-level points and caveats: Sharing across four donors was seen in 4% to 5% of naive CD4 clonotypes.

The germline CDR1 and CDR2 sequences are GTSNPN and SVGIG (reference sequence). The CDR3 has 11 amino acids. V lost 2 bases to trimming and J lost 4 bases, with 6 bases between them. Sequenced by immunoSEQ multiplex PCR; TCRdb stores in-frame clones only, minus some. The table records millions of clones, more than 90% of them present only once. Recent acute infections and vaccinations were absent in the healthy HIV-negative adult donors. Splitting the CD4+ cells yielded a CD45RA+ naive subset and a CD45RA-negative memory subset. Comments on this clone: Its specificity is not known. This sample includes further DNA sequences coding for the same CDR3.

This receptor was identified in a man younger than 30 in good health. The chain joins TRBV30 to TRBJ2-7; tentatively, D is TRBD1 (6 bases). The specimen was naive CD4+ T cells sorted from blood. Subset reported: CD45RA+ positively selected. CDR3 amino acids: CAWSTGYEQYF. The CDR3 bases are TGTGCCTGGAGTACAGGGTACGAGCAGTACTTC.